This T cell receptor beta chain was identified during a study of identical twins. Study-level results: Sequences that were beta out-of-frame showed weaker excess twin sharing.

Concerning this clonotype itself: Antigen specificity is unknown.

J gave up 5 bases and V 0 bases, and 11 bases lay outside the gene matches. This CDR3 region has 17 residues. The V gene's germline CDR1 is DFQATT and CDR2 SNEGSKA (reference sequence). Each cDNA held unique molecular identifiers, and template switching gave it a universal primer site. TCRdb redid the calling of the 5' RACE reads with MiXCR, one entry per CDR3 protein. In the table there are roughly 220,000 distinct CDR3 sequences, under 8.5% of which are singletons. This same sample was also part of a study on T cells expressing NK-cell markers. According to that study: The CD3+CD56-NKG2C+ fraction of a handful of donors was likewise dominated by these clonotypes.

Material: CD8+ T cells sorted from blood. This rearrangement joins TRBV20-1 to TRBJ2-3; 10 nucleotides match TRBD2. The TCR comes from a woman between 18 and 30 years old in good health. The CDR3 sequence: CSARDRRASGGLDTQYF. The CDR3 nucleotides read TGCAGTGCTAGAGATCGACGGGCTAGCGGGGGCCTAGATACGCAGTATTTT.